Included here is one T cell receptor beta chain sequence, with context. What it binds is not known. This sample is part of a study of beta chain features in type 1 diabetes. At the level of the study: Healthy donors resembled patients in age, gender and cell yields. Investigators examined around 98 million sorted cells across all samples.

Study-level points and caveats: A PCR bias possibly favoring shorter templates would apply equally to patients and controls. Lower insertion and higher deletion counts appeared at VDJ junctions in type 1 diabetes patients.

As every portion of the isolated RNA was reverse transcribed, the sequencing read expressed TCRB transcripts. This table comes from immunoSEQ multiplex PCR, and its TCRdb copy is limited to in-frame clones, with some not included. This repertoire shows around 190,000 clones, less than 15% found once; its top ten account for 0.62%. V was clipped by 4 bases and J by 7 bases, with 21 bases between them. Germline values: CDR1 SGDLS, CDR2 YYNGEE. The CDR3 extends over 16 amino acids. Sequenced material: central memory CD4+ T cells from blood. The chain has TRBV9 and TRBJ2-1; the D gene is possibly TRBD2 (6 bases). This clonotype was sampled from a woman under 30 in good health. Here the CDR3 DNA reads TGTGCCAGCAGCCCCGTTAGCGGAGCTGCCTGGAATGAGCAGTTCTTC. Translating it yields CASSPVSGAAWNEQFF.